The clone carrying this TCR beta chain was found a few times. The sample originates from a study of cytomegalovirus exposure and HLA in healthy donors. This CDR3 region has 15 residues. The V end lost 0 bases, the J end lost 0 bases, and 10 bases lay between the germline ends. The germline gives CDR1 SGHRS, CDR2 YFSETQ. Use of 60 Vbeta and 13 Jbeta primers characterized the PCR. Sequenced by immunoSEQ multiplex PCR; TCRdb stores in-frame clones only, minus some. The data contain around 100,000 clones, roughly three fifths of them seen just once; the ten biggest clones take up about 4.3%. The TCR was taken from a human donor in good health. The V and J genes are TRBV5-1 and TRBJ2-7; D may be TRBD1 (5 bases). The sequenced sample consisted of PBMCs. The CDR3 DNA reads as TGCGCCAGCAGCTTGGTTGAAAGGGGCTCCTACGAGCAGTACTTC. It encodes CASSLVERGSYEQYF. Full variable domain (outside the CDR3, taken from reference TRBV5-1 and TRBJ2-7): KAGVTQTPRYLIKTRGQQVTLSCSPISGHRSVSWYQQTPGQGLQFLFEYFSETQRNKGNFPGRFSGRQFSNSRSEMNVSTLELGDSALYLCASSLVERGSYEQYFGPGTRLTVT.